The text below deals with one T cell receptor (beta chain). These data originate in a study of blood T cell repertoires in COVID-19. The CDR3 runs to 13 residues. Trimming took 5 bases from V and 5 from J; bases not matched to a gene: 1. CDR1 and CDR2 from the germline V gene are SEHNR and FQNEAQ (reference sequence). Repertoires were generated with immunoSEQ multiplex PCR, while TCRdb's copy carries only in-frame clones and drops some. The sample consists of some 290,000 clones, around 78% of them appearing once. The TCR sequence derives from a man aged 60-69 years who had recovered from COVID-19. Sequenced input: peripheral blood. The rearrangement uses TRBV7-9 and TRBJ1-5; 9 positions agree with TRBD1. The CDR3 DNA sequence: TGTGCCAGCAGCCGGGACAGGGATCAGCCCCAGCATTTT. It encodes CASSRDRDQPQHF.